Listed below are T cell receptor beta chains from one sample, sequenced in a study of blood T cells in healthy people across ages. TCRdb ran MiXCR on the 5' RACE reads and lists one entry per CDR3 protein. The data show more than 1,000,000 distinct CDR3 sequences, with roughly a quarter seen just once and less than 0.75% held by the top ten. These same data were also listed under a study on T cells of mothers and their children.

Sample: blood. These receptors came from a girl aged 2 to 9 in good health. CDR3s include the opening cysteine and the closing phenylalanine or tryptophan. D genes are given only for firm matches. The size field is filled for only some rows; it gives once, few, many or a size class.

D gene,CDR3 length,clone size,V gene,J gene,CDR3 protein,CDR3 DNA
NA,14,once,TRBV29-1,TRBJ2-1,CSVAVSLSYNEQFF,TGCAGCGTTGCAGTCTCCCTATCCTACAATGAGCAGTTCTTC
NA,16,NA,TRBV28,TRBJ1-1,CASSSVGVAGQGEAFF,TGTGCCAGCAGTTCCGTCGGGGTAGCGGGGCAAGGTGAAGCTTTCTTT
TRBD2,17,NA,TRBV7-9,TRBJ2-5,CASSPGLAGTYQETQYF,TGTGCCAGCAGCCCGGGACTAGCGGGAACGTACCAAGAGACCCAGTACTTC
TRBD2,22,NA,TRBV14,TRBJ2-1,CASSQLRLGLAGSQLSYNEQFF,TGTGCCAGCAGCCAGCTCCGGTTGGGACTAGCGGGGTCGCAACTCTCCTACAATGAGCAGTTCTTC
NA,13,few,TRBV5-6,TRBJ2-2,CASSFGVPGELFF,TGTGCCAGCAGCTTCGGGGTTCCCGGGGAGCTGTTTTTT
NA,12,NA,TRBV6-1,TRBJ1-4,CASRGVSEKLFF,TGTGCCAGCAGAGGGGTTTCTGAAAAACTGTTTTTT
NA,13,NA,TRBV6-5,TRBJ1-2,CAVTIGPSSGYTF,TGTGCCGTGACCATCGGGCCCAGCTCTGGCTACACCTTC
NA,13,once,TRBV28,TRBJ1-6,CASSGPLPVTLHF,TGTGCCAGCAGTGGCCCTTTACCAGTAACCCTCCACTTT
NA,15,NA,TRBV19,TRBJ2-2,CASSPRGEYTGELFF,TGTGCCAGTAGCCCGAGGGGGGAGTACACCGGGGAGCTGTTTTTT
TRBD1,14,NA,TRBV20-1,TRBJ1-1,CSATSTGANTEAFF,TGCAGTGCTACCTCGACAGGGGCTAACACTGAAGCTTTCTTT
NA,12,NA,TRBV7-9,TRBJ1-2,CASSLDYEGYTF,TGTGCCAGCAGCTTAGACTACGAGGGCTACACCTTC
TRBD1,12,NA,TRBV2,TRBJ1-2,CAIGQGVYGYTF,TGTGCCATAGGACAGGGAGTATATGGCTACACCTTC
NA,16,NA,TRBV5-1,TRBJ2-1,CASTAPNWAGTDEQFF,TGCGCCAGCACCGCTCCGAATTGGGCCGGAACGGACGAGCAGTTCTTC
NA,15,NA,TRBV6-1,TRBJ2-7,CASSEGFTGTFEQYF,TGTGCCAGCAGTGAAGGATTTACAGGGACGTTCGAGCAGTACTTC
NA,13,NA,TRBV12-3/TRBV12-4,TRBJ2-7,CASSFESHYEQYF,TGTGCCAGCAGTTTCGAATCTCACTACGAGCAGTACTTC
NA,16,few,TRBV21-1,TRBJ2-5,CASSNPSGNPLREQYF,TGTGCCAGCAGCAACCCTAGCGGGAACCCCTTAAGGGAGCAGTACTTC
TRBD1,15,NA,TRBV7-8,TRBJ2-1,CASSNRDRYTNEQFF,TGTGCCAGCAGCAACCGGGACAGGTATACCAATGAGCAGTTCTTC
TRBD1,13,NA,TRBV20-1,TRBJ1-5,CSARTGKDQPQHF,TGCAGTGCTAGGACAGGGAAAGATCAGCCCCAGCATTTT
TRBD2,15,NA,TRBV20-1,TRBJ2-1,CSATSGTSGIHEQFF,TGCAGTGCTACTTCCGGGACTAGCGGAATCCATGAGCAGTTCTTC
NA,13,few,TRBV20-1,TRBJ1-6,CSAYQGVNSPLHF,TGCAGTGCCTACCAGGGAGTTAATTCACCCCTCCACTTT
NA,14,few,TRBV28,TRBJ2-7,CASSFLLVGHEQYF,TGTGCCAGCAGTTTCTTACTAGTGGGTCACGAGCAGTACTTC
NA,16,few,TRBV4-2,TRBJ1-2,CASSQETSLVNYGYTF,TGTGCCAGCAGCCAAGAGACGTCCCTCGTAAACTATGGCTACACCTTC
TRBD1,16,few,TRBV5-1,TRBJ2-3,CASSSGQSESTDTQYF,TGCGCCAGCAGCTCGGGACAGTCGGAAAGCACAGATACGCAGTATTTT
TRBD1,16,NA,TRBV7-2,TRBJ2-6,CASSSPGGAGANVLTF,TGTGCCAGCAGCTCTCCAGGGGGCGCTGGGGCCAACGTCCTGACTTTC
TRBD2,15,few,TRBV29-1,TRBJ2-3,CSVEKPSGGPDTQYF,TGCAGCGTTGAAAAGCCTAGCGGGGGGCCGGATACGCAGTATTTT
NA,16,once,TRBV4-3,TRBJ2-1,CASSQERFAGSYEQFF,TGCGCCAGCAGCCAAGAGCGTTTTGCAGGGAGCTATGAGCAGTTCTTC
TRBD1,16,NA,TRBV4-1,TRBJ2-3,CASSQDGVVGTDTRYF,TGCGCCAGCAGCCAAGATGGGGTCGTCGGGACAGATACGCGGTATTTT
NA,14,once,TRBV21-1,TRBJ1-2,CASNSRDPDYGYTF,TGTGCCAGCAACTCCCGGGACCCGGACTATGGCTACACCTTC
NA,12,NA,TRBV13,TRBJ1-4,CASSLYGEKLFF,TGTGCCAGCAGCTTATATGGTGAAAAACTGTTTTTT
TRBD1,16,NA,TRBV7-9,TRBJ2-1,CASSSYGDRTYNEQFF,TGTGCCAGCAGCTCATATGGGGACAGGACCTACAATGAGCAGTTCTTC
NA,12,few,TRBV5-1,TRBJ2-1,CASSLDLREQFF,TGCGCCAGCAGCTTAGATTTGCGTGAGCAGTTCTTC
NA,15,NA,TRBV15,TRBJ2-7,CATSLGGQSSYEQYF,TGTGCCACCAGCCTGGGCGGACAGAGCTCCTACGAGCAGTACTTC
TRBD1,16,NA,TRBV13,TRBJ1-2,CASSATPWDREDGYTF,TGTGCCAGCAGCGCAACCCCTTGGGACAGGGAGGATGGCTACACCTTC
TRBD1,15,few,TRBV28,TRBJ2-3,CASRQGDREQNTQYF,TGTGCCAGCAGGCAGGGGGACCGAGAACAAAATACGCAGTATTTT
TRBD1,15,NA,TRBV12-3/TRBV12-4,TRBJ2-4,CASSRGQGARDIQYF,TGTGCCAGCAGCCGAGGACAGGGGGCGCGGGACATTCAGTACTTC
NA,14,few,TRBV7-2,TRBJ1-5,CASSLGPLNQPQHF,TGTGCCAGCAGCTTAGGGCCGCTCAATCAGCCCCAGCATTTT
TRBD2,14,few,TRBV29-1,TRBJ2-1,CSVTGTSGSNEQFF,TGCAGCGTTACAGGGACTAGCGGGAGCAATGAGCAGTTCTTC
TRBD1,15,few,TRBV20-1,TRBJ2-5,CSALPGTGLQETQYF,TGCAGTGCTTTACCCGGGACAGGTTTACAAGAGACCCAGTACTTC
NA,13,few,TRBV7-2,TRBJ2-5,CASSLGSDETQYF,TGTGCCAGCAGCTTAGGATCCGACGAGACCCAGTACTTC
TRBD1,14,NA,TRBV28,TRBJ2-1,CASSPRGRDNEQFF,TGTGCCAGCAGTCCCAGGGGGCGCGACAATGAGCAGTTCTTC
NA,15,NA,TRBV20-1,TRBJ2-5,CSARSLNGVQETQYF,TGCAGTGCTAGATCCTTAAACGGGGTGCAAGAGACCCAGTACTTC
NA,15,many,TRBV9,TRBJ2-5,CASSVDPGIQETQYF,TGTGCCAGCAGCGTAGACCCCGGCATCCAAGAGACCCAGTACTTC
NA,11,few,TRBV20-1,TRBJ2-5,CSARTKETQYF,TGCAGTGCTAGAACTAAAGAGACCCAGTACTTC
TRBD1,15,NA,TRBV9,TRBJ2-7,CASSPGDSGSYEQYF,TGTGCCAGCAGCCCCGGGGACAGTGGATCCTACGAGCAGTACTTC
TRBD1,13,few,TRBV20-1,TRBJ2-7,CSASPDRDYEQYF,TGCAGTGCTAGCCCCGACAGGGACTACGAGCAGTACTTC
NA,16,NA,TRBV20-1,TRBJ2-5,CSARDLPMGSQETQYF,TGCAGTGCTAGAGATCTGCCTATGGGGAGCCAAGAGACCCAGTACTTC
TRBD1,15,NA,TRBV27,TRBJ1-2,CASRPRTGRTYGYTF,TGTGCCAGCAGACCCCGGACAGGGCGCACTTATGGCTACACCTTC
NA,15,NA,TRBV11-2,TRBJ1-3,CASSLSTANRNTIYF,TGTGCCAGCAGCTTAAGTACAGCTAACCGAAACACCATATATTTT
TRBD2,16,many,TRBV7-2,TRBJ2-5,CASRRGTSGSGETQYF,TGTGCCAGCAGGCGCGGGACTAGCGGGAGTGGTGAGACCCAGTACTTC
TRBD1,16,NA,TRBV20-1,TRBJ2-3,CSALTTGPFGTDTQYF,TGCAGTGCTCTTACGACAGGGCCTTTTGGGACAGATACGCAGTATTTT
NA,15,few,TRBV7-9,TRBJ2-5,CASSFGVRGQETQYF,TGTGCCAGCAGCTTTGGGGTAAGGGGCCAAGAGACCCAGTACTTC
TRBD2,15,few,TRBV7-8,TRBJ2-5,CASRLGDLAGETQYF,TGTGCCAGCAGATTGGGGGACTTAGCGGGGGAGACCCAGTACTTC
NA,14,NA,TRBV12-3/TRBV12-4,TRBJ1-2,CASSLEQANYGYTF,TGTGCCAGCAGTTTGGAACAGGCTAACTATGGCTACACCTTC